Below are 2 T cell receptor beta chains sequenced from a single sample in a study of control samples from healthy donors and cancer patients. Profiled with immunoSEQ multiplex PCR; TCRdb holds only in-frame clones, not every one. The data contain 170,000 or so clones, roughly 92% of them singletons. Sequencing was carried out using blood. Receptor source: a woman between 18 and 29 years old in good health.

The CDR3: CASSPGLDLWEQYF. CDR3 bases: TGCGCCAGCAGCCCCGGACTTGACCTCTGGGAGCAGTACTTC. This sequence joins TRBV4-3 and TRBJ2-7, with a tentative D call TRBD2 (5 bases). Trimming pared 4 bases from V and 7 bases from J, leaving 17 bases between. The germline V gene encodes CDR1 LGHNA and CDR2 YSLEER. The CDR3 has 14 residues.

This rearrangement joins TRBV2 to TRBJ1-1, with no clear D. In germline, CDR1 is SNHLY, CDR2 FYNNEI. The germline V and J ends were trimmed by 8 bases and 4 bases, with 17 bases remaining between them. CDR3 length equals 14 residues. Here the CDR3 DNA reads TGTGCCAGCTTTAAAGAAGAACGGGGCACTGAAGCTTTCTTT. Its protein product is CASFKEERGTEAFF.